These 31 T cell receptor beta chains originate from one sample sequenced in a study of shared clonotypes between healthy human individuals. CD45RO negativity and positive selection for CCR7 defined naive CD8 cells, a population that excluded terminally differentiated effector memory CD45RA+ cells. TCRdb's copy holds only in-frame clones and misses some; the assay was immunoSEQ multiplex PCR. The sample carries approximately 600,000 clones, 85% to 95% recorded once. Sequenced material: naive CD8+ T cells sorted from blood. The receptors stem from a woman in her twenties or thirties in good health.

The V and J genes are TRBV4-1 and TRBJ2-1; maybe TRBD2 (5 bases). V was trimmed by 0 bases and J by 3 bases, leaving 9 bases between them. The length of the CDR3 is 15 residues. The germline gives CDR1 MGHRA, CDR2 YSYEKL. In nucleotides, the CDR3 is TGCGCCAGCAGCCAAGATTGGACTGTCTACAATGAGCAGTTCTTC. Protein sequence: CASSQDWTVYNEQFF.

The rearrangement uses TRBV19 and TRBJ2-2; 7 nucleotides match TRBD2. CDR1 LNHDA and CDR2 SQIVND come from the germline V gene (reference sequence). The CDR3 sequence is 15 residues long. V gave up 4 bases and J gave up 4 bases; unmatched junction bases: 6. The CDR3 DNA reads TGTGCCAGTAGTAGTCCGGGGAGGGGCACCGGGGAGCTGTTTTTT. It translates to CASSSPGRGTGELFF.

V is TRBV2 and J is TRBJ1-5, with 7 bases aligning to TRBD1. The CDR3 runs 13 residues. Unmatched junction bases numbered 4, after V lost 6 bases and J lost 5 bases. Per germline, CDR1 SNHLY and CDR2 FYNNEI. The CDR3 protein is CASRYRGDQPQHF. The DNA for the CDR3 is TGTGCCAGCAGATACAGGGGAGATCAGCCCCAGCATTTT.

The rearrangement joins TRBV18 to TRBJ2-5, with 7 bases matching TRBD2. The DNA end lines up better with TRBJ2-7; the J call may be wrong. This CDR3 region has 14 residues. Germline-derived CDR1 and CDR2 are KGHSH and LQKENI. The CDR3 sequence: CASSPVMGGYEQYF. CDR3 DNA sequence: TGTGCCAGCTCACCGGTAATGGGGGGGTACGAGCAGTACTTC.

The genes are TRBV19 and TRBJ2-7; D not certain. Per germline, CDR1 LNHDA and CDR2 SQIVND (reference sequence). Trimming stripped 3 bases from V and 4 bases from J, with 10 bases between. This CDR3 region has 13 residues. CDR3 region: CASSMVFGYEQYF. CDR3 in DNA: TGTGCCAGTAGTATGGTCTTCGGGTACGAGCAGTACTTC.

This clone was recorded only once. The J gene is TRBJ2-7, the V gene TRBV27, with D unresolved. V was cut by 5 bases and J by 2 bases, with 10 bases left in between. The CDR3 is 13 residues long. The V gene's germline CDR1 is MNHEY and CDR2 SMNVEV (reference sequence). The CDR3 spells CASSGGSTYEQYF. CDR3 coding DNA: TGTGCCAGCAGTGGCGGATCAACCTACGAGCAGTACTTC.

Written as DNA, the CDR3 is TGTGCCAGCAGCCCCGGACAGGGGGCGAATGAGCAGTTCTTC. Translated, it gives CASSPGQGANEQFF. The chain has TRBV7-9 and TRBJ2-1; 11 positions agree with TRBD1. V gave up 5 bases and J gave up 7 bases; unmatched junction bases: 4. This CDR3 has 14 amino acids. Germline assignment: CDR1 SEHNR and CDR2 FQNEAQ (reference sequence).

The chain combines TRBV19 with TRBJ1-5; TRBD1 might be the D (5 bases). Germline V gene data show CDR1 as LNHDA and CDR2 as SQIVND (reference sequence). The CDR3 covers 14 residues. V was clipped by 8 bases and J by 6 bases, with 17 bases between them. The CDR3 DNA reads as TGTGCCAGTCGGGCCGGCCAGGGAAGTCAGCCCCAGCATTTT. Its protein product is CASRAGQGSQPQHF.

The rearrangement joins TRBV19 to TRBJ2-1; 13 bases align to TRBD2. This CDR3 contains 15 residues. J lost 12 bases, V lost 3 bases, and 8 bases had no gene match. CDR1 LNHDA and CDR2 SQIVND come from the germline V gene (reference sequence). CDR3: CASSIPRTSGSRQFF. In DNA form, the CDR3 reads TGTGCCAGTAGTATTCCCCGGACTAGCGGGAGTAGGCAGTTCTTC.

This clone appeared a single time. The J gene is TRBJ1-2, the V gene TRBV2; TRBD1 might be the D (5 bases). This CDR3 is built from 15 residues. V lost 6 bases and J lost 4, with 18 bases in between. Germline V gene data show CDR1 as SNHLY and CDR2 as FYNNEI. In nucleotides, the CDR3 is TGTGCCAGCAGGACCGGGAGGGGACGGAGCTATGGCTACACCTTC. Protein: CASRTGRGRSYGYTF. The full variable domain, completed using reference TRBV2 and TRBJ1-2, is EPEVTQTPSHQVTQMGQEVILRCVPISNHLYFYWYRQILGQKVEFLVSFYNNEISEKSEIFDDQFSVERPDGSNFTLKIRSTKLEDSAMYFCASRTGRGRSYGYTFGSGTRLTVV.

The chain is built from TRBV12-2 and TRBJ2-5; the table's TRBD2 call for D was not verified on the DNA. TRBV12-2 is assigned pseudogene status. CDR3 length: 15 residues. In DNA, the CDR3 is TGTGCAAGTCGCACCGCTAGCGGGGGGAAAGAGACCCAGTACTTC. Its translation: CASRTASGGKETQYF.

The CDR3: CASSPAGRTDTQYF. DNA of the CDR3: TGCGCCAGCAGCCCAGCGGGGCGCACAGATACGCAGTATTTT. This chain uses TRBV10-2 with TRBJ2-3; 7 positions agree with TRBD2. Germline V gives CDR1 WSHSY, CDR2 SAAADI. Trimming took 6 bases from V and 1 from J; bases not matched to a gene: 4. The CDR3 extends over 14 amino acids.

This rearrangement joins TRBV7-2 to TRBJ2-7; 7 bases agree with TRBD1. In germline, CDR1 is SGHTA, CDR2 FQGNSA. V dropped 4 bases and J dropped 4; count of bases not matched to a gene: 10. The CDR3 consists of 15 residues. CDR3 sequence reads: CASSSPTGSGYEQYF. CDR3 in DNA: TGTGCCAGCAGCTCTCCGACAGGGAGTGGTTACGAGCAGTACTTC. The variable domain in full, completed from reference TRBV7-2 and TRBJ2-7, reads GAGVSQSPSNKVTEKGKDVELRCDPISGHTALYWYRQSLGQGLEFLIYFQGNSAPDKSGLPSDRFSAERTGGSVSTLTIQRTQQEDSAVYLCASSSPTGSGYEQYFGPGTRLTVT.

This chain links TRBV7-9 with TRBJ2-2, with no clear D. This CDR3 region has 14 residues. Germline V gives CDR1 SEHNR, CDR2 FQNEAQ (reference sequence). The V gene lost 5 bases and the J gene lost 4 bases, with 11 bases spanning the gap. The CDR3 loop is CASSSPPATGELFF. The CDR3 region has the DNA TGTGCCAGCAGCAGTCCCCCGGCCACCGGGGAGCTGTTTTTT.

The chain recombines TRBV6-1 with TRBJ2-5; perhaps TRBD1 as D (6 bases). Trimming removed 3 bases at V and 5 bases at J, with 13 bases between. In germline, CDR1 is MNHNS, CDR2 SASEGT. The CDR3 is made up of 14 amino acids. CDR3 bases: TGTGCCAGCAGTGAGGGGGCAACGGGGGAGACCCAGTACTTC. Protein: CASSEGATGETQYF.

The chain links TRBV19 to TRBJ1-1, with 8 bases identical to TRBD1. Looked up from germline, CDR1 is LNHDA and CDR2 is SQIVND (reference sequence). There are 13 residues in the CDR3. The J segment lost 1 base and the V segment lost 10 bases, leaving 5 bases of the junction unmatched. As DNA, the CDR3 is TGTGCCACAAAAGACAGGGGGAACACTGAAGCTTTCTTT. It encodes CATKDRGNTEAFF.

The chain is built from TRBV4-1 and TRBJ2-1; no reliable D call. Germline lookup yields CDR1 MGHRA and CDR2 YSYEKL. The length of the CDR3 is 17 residues. V lost 0 bases and J 0 bases, leaving 12 bases between the germline ends. The CDR3 sequence is CASSQESPVSSYNEQFF. The CDR3 coding sequence is TGCGCCAGCAGCCAAGAAAGTCCAGTAAGCTCCTACAATGAGCAGTTCTTC.

The chain has TRBV27 and TRBJ1-1; D is ambiguous. Per germline, CDR1 MNHEY and CDR2 SMNVEV (reference sequence). The CDR3 runs 14 residues. Trimming stripped 2 bases from V and 5 bases from J, with 12 bases between. CDR3 residues: CASSLNGWATEAFF. DNA of the CDR3: TGTGCCAGCAGTTTAAACGGGTGGGCTACTGAAGCTTTCTTT.

V is TRBV27 and J is TRBJ2-7; 12 bases are a match to TRBD2. CDR1 and CDR2 from the germline V gene are MNHEY and SMNVEV (reference sequence). The CDR3 has 16 amino acids. V lost 5 bases to trimming and J lost 0 bases; unmatched junction nucleotides: 5. The CDR3 DNA reads as TGTGCCAGCAGTAAAACACTAGCGGGGGGCTCCTACGAGCAGTACTTC. Amino acids: CASSKTLAGGSYEQYF.

Points on this clone: Distinct nucleotide sequences in the sample also encode this CDR3. The V call is TRBV28, the J call TRBJ1-3, with 7 bases fitting TRBD1. The germline gives CDR1 MDHEN, CDR2 SYDVKM. V shed 5 bases and J 4 bases; nucleotides not matched to a gene: 5. The CDR3 has 14 amino acids. The CDR3 DNA is TGTGCCAGCAGTCTGACAGGGTCCGGAAACACCATATATTTT. Its translation: CASSLTGSGNTIYF. Complete variable domain (other parts from reference TRBV28 and TRBJ1-3): DVKVTQSSRYLVKRTGEKVFLECVQDMDHENMFWYRQDPGLGLRLIYFSYDVKMKEKGDIPEGYSVSREKKERFSLILESASTNQTSMYLCASSLTGSGNTIYFGEGSWLTVV.

The V and J genes are TRBV7-8 and TRBJ1-1; D perhaps matches TRBD1 (6 bases). The V and J ends lost 5 bases and 0 bases respectively, with 16 bases between them. From germline, CDR1 is SGHVS and CDR2 FQNEAQ. The CDR3 length is 16 residues. The CDR3 DNA reads TGTGCCAGCAGCCTAAACGGGGGCACGGTGAACACTGAAGCTTTCTTT. Protein product: CASSLNGGTVNTEAFF.

The gene calls are TRBV4-1 and TRBJ1-3; 8 bases agree with TRBD1. V shed 5 bases, J shed 2 bases, and the junction held 5 bases outside the gene matches. This CDR3 is built from 15 residues. Germline V gene lookup returns CDR1 MGHRA and CDR2 YSYEKL. The CDR3 loop is CASSADREAGNTIYF. The CDR3 region has the DNA TGCGCCAGCAGCGCGGACAGGGAGGCTGGAAACACCATATATTTT.

The rearrangement uses TRBV7-9 and TRBJ1-1; D unclear. Per germline, CDR1 SEHNR and CDR2 FQNEAQ (reference sequence). CDR3 size: 17 residues. Trimming took 4 bases from V and 2 from J, leaving 20 bases between them. CDR3 protein: CASSSPSTFSRNTEAFF. In DNA form, the CDR3 reads TGTGCCAGCAGCTCCCCCTCGACGTTCTCGCGAAACACTGAAGCTTTCTTT. Using reference TRBV7-9 and TRBJ1-1 for the parts outside the CDR3, the full variable domain is DTGVSQNPRHKITKRGQNVTFRCDPISEHNRLYWYRQTLGQGPEFLTYFQNEAQLEKSRLLSDRFSAERPKGSFSTLEIQRTEQGDSAMYLCASSSPSTFSRNTEAFFGQGTRLTVV.

The genes are TRBV7-9 and TRBJ2-5, with 12 bases fitting TRBD2. The J call is in doubt because the DNA end fits TRBJ2-7 better. The CDR3 covers 15 residues. Germline V CDR1 and CDR2: SEHNR, FQNEAQ (reference sequence). The CDR3 region has the DNA TGTGCCAGCAGTGTGACTAGCGGGAGTTCCAACGAGCAGTACTTC. Protein product: CASSVTSGSSNEQYF.

As regards this clone: Within the sample, other DNA sequences also encode this same CDR3. V and J are TRBV13 and TRBJ2-7; D remains unclear. Germline V lookup: CDR1 PRHDT, CDR2 FYEKMQ (reference sequence). The CDR3 covers 12 residues. V shed 4 bases and J shed 4 bases, with 8 bases lying between them. CDR3 sequence: CASSSSSYEQYF. In DNA form, the CDR3 reads TGTGCCAGCAGCTCCTCCTCTTACGAGCAGTACTTC.

The chain uses TRBV4-1 and TRBJ2-1; 8 bases are a match to TRBD2. Germline loops: CDR1 MGHRA, CDR2 YSYEKL. The CDR3 has 16 amino acids. V lost 5 bases to trimming and J lost 10 bases; unmatched junction nucleotides: 16. The CDR3 region has the DNA TGCGCCAGCAGCTCCCGGAGCGGGAGCGGGGCGGGGGAGCAGTTCTTC. It codes for CASSSRSGSGAGEQFF.

This clone was seen more than once but under ten times. The chain links TRBV7-9 to TRBJ2-7, with 7 bases lining up with TRBD1. V lost 2 bases to trimming and J lost 3 bases; unmatched junction nucleotides: 4. CDR1 is SEHNR, CDR2 FQNEAQ, per germline (reference sequence). This CDR3 has 14 amino acids. The CDR3 DNA reads TGTGCCAGCAGCTTACCGGGACAGAACTACGAGCAGTACTTC. Translated: CASSLPGQNYEQYF.

The CDR3 protein is CASSEPGTSGRYEQYF. The CDR3 DNA follows: TGTGCCAGCAGTGAACCCGGGACTAGCGGGAGGTACGAGCAGTACTTC. The chain combines TRBV2 with TRBJ2-7, with 15 nucleotides matching TRBD2. There are 16 residues in the CDR3. CDR1 and CDR2 (germline): SNHLY, FYNNEI. V shed 2 bases, J shed 4 bases, and the junction held 3 bases outside the gene matches.

This clone was counted a single time. The genes are TRBV7-6 and TRBJ2-7, with D possibly matching TRBD2 (7 bases). In germline, CDR1 is SGHVS, CDR2 FNYEAQ. The V and J ends lost 5 bases and 5 bases respectively, with 19 bases between them. The CDR3 sequence is 15 residues long. The CDR3 sequence is CASSPRRGAINEQYF. The CDR3 DNA reads TGTGCCAGCAGCCCCCGCCGGGGGGCAATCAACGAGCAGTACTTC. The full variable domain, its missing parts supplied by reference TRBV7-6 and TRBJ2-7, is GAGVSQSPRYKVTKRGQDVALRCDPISGHVSLYWYRQALGQGPEFLTYFNYEAQQDKSGLPNDRFSAERPEGSISTLTIQRTEQRDSAMYRCASSPRRGAINEQYFGPGTRLTVT.

The chain couples TRBV2 to TRBJ2-2, with 10 bases lining up with TRBD1. Germline assignment: CDR1 SNHLY and CDR2 FYNNEI. J lost 5 bases, V lost 7 bases, and 1 base had no gene match. CDR3 length: 13 amino acids. Here the CDR3 reads CASKDRGTGELFF. Written as DNA, the CDR3 is TGTGCCAGCAAGGACAGGGGGACCGGGGAGCTGTTTTTT.

The CDR3 region has the DNA TGTGCCAGCAGTCTACAGGGGGCGTCTGGGGCCAACGTCCTGACTTTC. As protein: CASSLQGASGANVLTF. The chain joins TRBV27 to TRBJ2-6, with 9 positions matching TRBD1. Per germline, CDR1 MNHEY and CDR2 SMNVEV (reference sequence). V shed 5 bases, J shed 1 base, and the junction held 3 bases outside the gene matches. CDR3 length: 16 residues.